Listed below are T cell receptor beta chains from one sample, sequenced in a study of spatial heterogeneity in lung cancer. MiXCR was run by TCRdb on the 5' RACE reads, yielding one entry per CDR3 protein. The sample carries under 15,000 distinct CDR3 sequences, about 13% recorded once. Sequencing was performed on PBMCs, taken at surgery. All receptors come from a female donor with early-stage non-small cell lung cancer. Each CDR3 is given with its conserved first and last residue. The D gene is left open where the match is weak. A clone size is listed for some rows: how often the clone was seen (once, few, many), or a class if it is expanded.

CDR3: CASSLDRQDGWFF; DNA: TGTGCCAGCAGCTTAGACAGACAGGACGGTTGGTTCTTC; V: TRBV7-2; D: NA; size: many; length: 13; J: TRBJ2-1
CDR3: CSAQTQGASYEQYF; DNA: TGCAGTGCCCAGACCCAGGGGGCCTCCTACGAGCAGTACTTC; V: TRBV20-1; D: TRBD1; size: many; length: 14; J: TRBJ2-7
CDR3: CAGSYLSGNSYNEQFF; DNA: TGTGCCGGCAGCTACCTTAGCGGGAACTCCTACAATGAGCAGTTCTTC; V: TRBV6-5; D: TRBD2; size: many; length: 16; J: TRBJ2-1
CDR3: CASRTTKSGETQYF; DNA: TGTGCCAGTAGGACGACAAAATCGGGGGAGACCCAGTACTTC; V: TRBV19; D: NA; size: few; length: 14; J: TRBJ2-5
CDR3: CASSQVGLGEQYF; DNA: TGTGCCAGCAGCCAAGTTGGCTTGGGGGAGCAGTACTTC; V: TRBV3-1; D: NA; size: medium-sized; length: 13; J: TRBJ2-7
CDR3: CSARDHGETQYF; DNA: TGCAGTGCTAGAGATCATGGAGAGACCCAGTACTTC; V: TRBV20-1; D: NA; size: few; length: 12; J: TRBJ2-5
CDR3: CASSQGTALTDTQYF; DNA: TGTGCCAGCAGCCAAGGGACGGCCCTCACAGATACGCAGTATTTT; V: TRBV7-9; D: NA; size: few; length: 15; J: TRBJ2-3
CDR3: CAISEAREPLHF; DNA: TGTGCCATCAGTGAGGCGAGGGAACCCCTCCACTTT; V: TRBV10-3; D: NA; size: once; length: 12; J: TRBJ1-6
CDR3: CAISNNEKLFF; DNA: TGTGCCATCAGTAACAATGAAAAACTGTTTTTT; V: TRBV10-3; D: NA; size: medium-sized; length: 11; J: TRBJ1-4
CDR3: CASTRTGVNTEAFF; DNA: TGTGCCAGCACCCGGACAGGGGTGAACACTGAAGCTTTCTTT; V: TRBV2; D: TRBD1; size: few; length: 14; J: TRBJ1-1
CDR3: CASSPKLDRGRNTEAFF; DNA: TGTGCCAGCAGCCCGAAATTGGACAGGGGGAGGAACACTGAAGCTTTCTTT; V: TRBV14; D: TRBD1; size: many; length: 17; J: TRBJ1-1
CDR3: CASSETGSYGYTF; DNA: TGTGCCAGCAGTGAAACAGGATCCTATGGCTACACCTTC; V: TRBV28; D: NA; size: many; length: 13; J: TRBJ1-2
CDR3: CASAPGRGQDVNTEAFF; DNA: TGTGCTAGTGCCCCGGGGAGGGGGCAGGATGTGAACACTGAAGCTTTCTTT; V: TRBV12-5; D: TRBD1; size: medium-sized; length: 17; J: TRBJ1-1
CDR3: CASCLRGEDGYTF; DNA: TGTGCCAGCTGCCTCAGGGGGGAAGACGGCTACACCTTC; V: TRBV25-1; D: TRBD1; size: many; length: 13; J: TRBJ1-2
CDR3: CASSGTSTVNYGYTF; DNA: TGTGCCAGCAGCGGCACTTCGACAGTTAACTATGGCTACACCTTC; V: TRBV7-2; D: NA; size: NA; length: 15; J: TRBJ1-2
CDR3: CASSTLLNRGPSYEQYF; DNA: TGTGCCAGCAGTACCCTTCTAAACCGTGGACCCTCCTACGAGCAGTACTTC; V: TRBV27; D: NA; size: medium-sized; length: 17; J: TRBJ2-7
CDR3: CSVEDGLGSGANVLTF; DNA: TGCAGCGTTGAAGATGGTCTGGGCTCTGGGGCCAACGTCCTGACTTTC; V: TRBV29-1; D: NA; size: NA; length: 16; J: TRBJ2-6
CDR3: CAARTEAYEQYF; DNA: TGTGCCGCTAGGACAGAAGCCTACGAGCAGTACTTC; V: TRBV6-6; D: NA; size: many; length: 12; J: TRBJ2-7
CDR3: CASSLEASGGLRDTQYF; DNA: TGCGCCAGCAGCTTGGAGGCTAGCGGGGGGCTCCGGGATACGCAGTATTTT; V: TRBV5-1; D: TRBD2; size: NA; length: 17; J: TRBJ2-3
CDR3: CASSLVGGEKLFF; DNA: TGTGCCAGCAGCTTAGTAGGCGGTGAAAAACTGTTTTTT; V: TRBV7-9; D: NA; size: NA; length: 13; J: TRBJ1-4
CDR3: CASSYVARDEQYF; DNA: TGTGCCAGCAGTTACGTAGCGCGAGACGAGCAGTACTTC; V: TRBV6-6; D: NA; size: NA; length: 13; J: TRBJ2-7
CDR3: CASSHREASSGANVLTF; DNA: TGTGCCAGCTCACACAGAGAAGCCAGCTCTGGGGCCAACGTCCTGACTTTC; V: TRBV18; D: NA; size: many; length: 17; J: TRBJ2-6
CDR3: CASSLVTVNEKLFF; DNA: TGTGCCAGCAGCTTAGTGACGGTTAATGAAAAACTGTTTTTT; V: TRBV11-2; D: NA; size: many; length: 14; J: TRBJ1-4
CDR3: CASSDSRRTQYF; DNA: TGTGCCAGCAGTGACAGCCGCCGGACCCAGTACTTC; V: TRBV2; D: NA; size: NA; length: 12; J: TRBJ2-5
CDR3: CSAGQAPGANVLTF; DNA: TGCAGTGCCGGGCAGGCCCCGGGGGCCAACGTCCTGACTTTC; V: TRBV20-1; D: NA; size: many; length: 14; J: TRBJ2-6
CDR3: CSPRKAGAQDTQYF; DNA: TGCAGTCCCCGAAAGGCGGGAGCACAAGATACGCAGTATTTT; V: TRBV20-1; D: TRBD2; size: medium-sized; length: 14; J: TRBJ2-3
CDR3: CSVVGWEVVTQYF; DNA: TGCAGCGTTGTCGGGTGGGAGGTGGTTACGCAGTATTTT; V: TRBV29-1; D: NA; size: NA; length: 13; J: TRBJ2-3
CDR3: CASKQGGTDTQYF; DNA: TGTGCCAGCAAACAGGGTGGCACAGATACGCAGTATTTT; V: TRBV2; D: NA; size: many; length: 13; J: TRBJ2-3
CDR3: CASSLAGTSGRIYEQYF; DNA: TGTGCCAGCAGCTTAGCGGGGACTAGCGGGAGGATCTACGAGCAGTACTTC; V: TRBV7-2; D: TRBD2; size: medium-sized; length: 17; J: TRBJ2-7
CDR3: CASSLKWPSSYNEQFF; DNA: TGTGCCAGCAGCTTAAAGTGGCCAAGCTCCTACAATGAGCAGTTCTTC; V: TRBV7-2; D: NA; size: many; length: 16; J: TRBJ2-1
CDR3: CASSLLEPSGGGELFF; DNA: TGTGCCAGCAGCCTCCTTGAGCCCTCCGGAGGGGGGGAGCTGTTTTTT; V: TRBV7-8; D: NA; size: many; length: 16; J: TRBJ2-2
CDR3: CSARGLAGGRDTQYF; DNA: TGCAGTGCTAGGGGACTAGCGGGGGGGCGCGATACGCAGTATTTT; V: TRBV20-1; D: TRBD2; size: many; length: 15; J: TRBJ2-3
CDR3: CASSPPGQSQETQYF; DNA: TGTGCCAGCTCACCACCGGGACAGAGCCAAGAGACCCAGTACTTC; V: TRBV18; D: TRBD1; size: many; length: 15; J: TRBJ2-5
CDR3: CASSQDEGQGGRGEKLFF; DNA: TGTGCCAGCAGCCAAGATGAGGGCCAAGGGGGGAGAGGAGAAAAACTGTTTTTT; V: TRBV14; D: NA; size: medium-sized; length: 18; J: TRBJ1-4
CDR3: CASSRQMITGELFF; DNA: TGTGCCAGCAGTCGCCAGATGATCACCGGGGAGCTGTTTTTT; V: TRBV6-1; D: NA; size: many; length: 14; J: TRBJ2-2
CDR3: CASTSQTGKNIQYF; DNA: TGTGCCAGCACCTCCCAGACTGGCAAAAACATTCAGTACTTC; V: TRBV7-9; D: NA; size: NA; length: 14; J: TRBJ2-4
CDR3: CASSYASLSYEQYF; DNA: TGTGCCAGCAGTTACGCCAGTCTCTCCTACGAGCAGTACTTC; V: TRBV6-2/TRBV6-3; D: NA; size: medium-sized; length: 14; J: TRBJ2-7
CDR3: CASSSRTTGLSNEKLFF; DNA: TGTGCCAGCAGTTCCCGGACAACAGGGTTGTCTAATGAAAAACTGTTTTTT; V: TRBV28; D: NA; size: medium-sized; length: 17; J: TRBJ1-4
CDR3: CSVVGSLSTDTQYF; DNA: TGCAGCGTTGTGGGCAGCTTGAGCACAGATACGCAGTATTTT; V: TRBV29-1; D: NA; size: NA; length: 14; J: TRBJ2-3
CDR3: CSVVGGTSPFF; DNA: TGCAGCGTTGTCGGTGGGACTAGTCCGTTCTTC; V: TRBV29-1; D: TRBD2; size: many; length: 11; J: TRBJ2-1
CDR3: CVSSEEAGSTQYF; DNA: TGTGTCAGCAGTGAGGAGGCAGGTTCGACCCAGTACTTC; V: TRBV2; D: NA; size: NA; length: 13; J: TRBJ2-5
CDR3: CASSSGLEPHNEQFF; DNA: TGTGCCAGCAGCTCAGGTCTCGAGCCCCACAATGAGCAGTTCTTC; V: TRBV7-3; D: NA; size: many; length: 15; J: TRBJ2-1
CDR3: CASSLRGMETQYF; DNA: TGTGCCAGCAGCTTACGGGGGATGGAGACCCAGTACTTC; V: TRBV7-9; D: NA; size: NA; length: 13; J: TRBJ2-5
CDR3: CASSQPGLGVYEQYF; DNA: TGTGCCAGCAGCCAACCGGGACTAGGGGTCTACGAGCAGTACTTC; V: TRBV3-1; D: TRBD2; size: many; length: 15; J: TRBJ2-7
CDR3: CASTTVSNTGELFF; DNA: TGTGCCAGCACTACAGTTAGCAACACCGGGGAGCTGTTTTTT; V: TRBV27; D: NA; size: medium-sized; length: 14; J: TRBJ2-2
CDR3: CTALPSTDTQYF; DNA: TGCACGGCGTTACCTTCCACAGATACGCAGTATTTT; V: TRBV29-1; D: NA; size: many; length: 12; J: TRBJ2-3
CDR3: CASSYVAANYGYTF; DNA: TGTGCCAGCAGTTACGTGGCTGCTAACTATGGCTACACCTTC; V: TRBV6-5; D: NA; size: medium-sized; length: 14; J: TRBJ1-2
CDR3: CASDEPSNTGELFF; DNA: TGCGCCAGCGACGAGCCCTCTAACACCGGGGAGCTGTTTTTT; V: TRBV5-1; D: NA; size: many; length: 14; J: TRBJ2-2
CDR3: CASTTRGGDGQFF; DNA: TGTGCCAGCACCACCCGGGGGGGGGACGGGCAGTTCTTC; V: TRBV2; D: TRBD2; size: many; length: 13; J: TRBJ2-1
CDR3: CASSKQGADEQYF; DNA: TGTGCCAGTAGCAAACAGGGGGCGGACGAGCAGTACTTC; V: TRBV19; D: TRBD1; size: many; length: 13; J: TRBJ2-7
CDR3: CAWSLIGGAETQYF; DNA: TGTGCCTGGAGTTTAATCGGGGGGGCGGAGACCCAGTACTTC; V: TRBV30; D: TRBD2; size: NA; length: 14; J: TRBJ2-5